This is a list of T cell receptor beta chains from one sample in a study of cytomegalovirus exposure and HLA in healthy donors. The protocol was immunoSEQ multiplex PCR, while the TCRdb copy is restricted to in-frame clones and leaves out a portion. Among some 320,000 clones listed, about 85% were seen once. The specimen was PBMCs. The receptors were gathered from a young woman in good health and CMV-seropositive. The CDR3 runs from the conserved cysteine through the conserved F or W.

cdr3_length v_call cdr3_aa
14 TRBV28 CASSFRLAAYGYTF
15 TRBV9 CASSVTSGSHGELFF
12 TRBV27 CASSFSSDTQYF
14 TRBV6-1 CASSEAKGDQPQHF
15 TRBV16 CASSQLGDRGGKLFF
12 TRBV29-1 CSVGTGKNIQYF
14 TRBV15 CATSSGTGQAEQYF
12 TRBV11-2 CASSPGRIVQYF
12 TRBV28 CASSPTGLGQYF
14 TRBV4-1 CASSQLGGNYGYTF
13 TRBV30 CAWSVAPGNEQYF
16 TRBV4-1 CASSHPGGPDTGELFF
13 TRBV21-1 CASSRKLTGLAFF
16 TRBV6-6 CASSYYSGGFYNEQFF
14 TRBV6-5 CASSYRGTAYEQYF
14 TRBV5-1 CASSQSTRGETQYF
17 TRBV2 CASSKIGQGAKSYEQYF
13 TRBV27 CASRDRGQHEQYF
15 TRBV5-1 CASSLDRAGTGELFF
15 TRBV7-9 CASSLVSPRNTEAFF
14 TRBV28 CASSLLAAPETQYF
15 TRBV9 CASSVDVRSAGELFF
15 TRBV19 CASSIGFGASEKLFF
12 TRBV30 CAWRDPGGAQYF
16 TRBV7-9 CASSLTGTSGMYEQYF
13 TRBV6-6 CASSYRDNTEAFF
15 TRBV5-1 CASRDIAGALNEQFF
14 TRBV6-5 CASSSGRPHLEQYF
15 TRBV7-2 CASSPPGLAVYEQYF
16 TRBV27 CASSADRDRVYNEQFF
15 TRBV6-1 CASSESAGSSYEQYF
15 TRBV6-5 CASSYSNRGTGELFF
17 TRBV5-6 CASSFITPGLAYNEQFF
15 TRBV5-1 CASSPSDSIPYEQYF
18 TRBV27 CASSSPSGINFPQETQYF
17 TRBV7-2 CASSLAPFGVAYNEQFF
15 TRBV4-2 CASSQEPGASYEQYF
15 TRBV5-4 CASSMGFGTGYGYTF
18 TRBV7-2 CASSASGTLHIGANVLTF
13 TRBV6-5 CASSYSINYEQYF
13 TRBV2 CASTQTTDYEQYF
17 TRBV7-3 CASSLFSESSGANVLTF
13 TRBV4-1 CASSLGTGYGYTF
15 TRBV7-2 CASSLARQLRETQYF
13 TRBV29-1 CSVEKGHGTEAFF